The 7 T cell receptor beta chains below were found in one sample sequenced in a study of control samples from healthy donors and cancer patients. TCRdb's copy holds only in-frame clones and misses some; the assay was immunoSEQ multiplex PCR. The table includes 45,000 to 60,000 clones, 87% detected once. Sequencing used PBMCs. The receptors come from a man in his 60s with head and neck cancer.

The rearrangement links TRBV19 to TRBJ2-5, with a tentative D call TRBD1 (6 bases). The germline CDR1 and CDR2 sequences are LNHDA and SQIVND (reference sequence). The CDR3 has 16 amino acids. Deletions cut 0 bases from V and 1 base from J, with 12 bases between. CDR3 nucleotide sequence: TGTGCCAGTAGTATAGATGGAGAGACAGGCCAAGAGACCCAGTACTTC. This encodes CASSIDGETGQETQYF.

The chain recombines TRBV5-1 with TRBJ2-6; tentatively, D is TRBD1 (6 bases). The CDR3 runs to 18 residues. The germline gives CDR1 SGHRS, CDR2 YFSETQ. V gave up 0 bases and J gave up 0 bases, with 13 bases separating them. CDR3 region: CASSLARGDRSGANVLTF. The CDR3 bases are TGCGCCAGCAGCTTGGCCAGGGGAGATCGCTCTGGGGCCAACGTCCTGACTTTC.

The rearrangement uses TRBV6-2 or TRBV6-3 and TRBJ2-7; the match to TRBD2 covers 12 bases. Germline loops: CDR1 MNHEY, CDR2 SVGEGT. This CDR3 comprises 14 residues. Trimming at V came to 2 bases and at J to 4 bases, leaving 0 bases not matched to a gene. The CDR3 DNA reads TGTGCCAGCAGTTACGGGACTAGCGGGTACGAGCAGTACTTC. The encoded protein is CASSYGTSGYEQYF.

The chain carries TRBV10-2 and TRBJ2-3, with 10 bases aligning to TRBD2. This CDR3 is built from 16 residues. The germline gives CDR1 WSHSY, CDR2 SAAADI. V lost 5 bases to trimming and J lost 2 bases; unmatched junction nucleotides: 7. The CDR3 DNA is TGCGCCAGCAGTATCCGGACTAGCGGAACCACAGATACGCAGTATTTT. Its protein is CASSIRTSGTTDTQYF.

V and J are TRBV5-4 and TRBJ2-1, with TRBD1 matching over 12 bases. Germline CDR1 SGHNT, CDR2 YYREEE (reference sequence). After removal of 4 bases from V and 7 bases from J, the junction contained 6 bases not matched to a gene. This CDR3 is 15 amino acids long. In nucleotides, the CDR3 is TGTGCCAGCAGCCCTGGGACAGGGGGCTTGAATGAGCAGTTCTTC. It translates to CASSPGTGGLNEQFF.

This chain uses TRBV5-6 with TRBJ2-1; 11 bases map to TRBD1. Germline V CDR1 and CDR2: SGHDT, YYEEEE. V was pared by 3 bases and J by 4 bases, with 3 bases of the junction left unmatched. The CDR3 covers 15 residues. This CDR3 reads CASSWTGGAYNEQFF. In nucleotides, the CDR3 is TGTGCCAGCAGCTGGACAGGGGGCGCATACAATGAGCAGTTCTTC.

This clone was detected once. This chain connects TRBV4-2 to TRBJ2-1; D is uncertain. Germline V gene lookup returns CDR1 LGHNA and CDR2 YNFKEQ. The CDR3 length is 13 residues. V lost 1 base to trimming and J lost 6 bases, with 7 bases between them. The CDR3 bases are TGTGCCAGCAGCCAAGGAGACTTCAATGAGCAGTTCTTC. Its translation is CASSQGDFNEQFF.